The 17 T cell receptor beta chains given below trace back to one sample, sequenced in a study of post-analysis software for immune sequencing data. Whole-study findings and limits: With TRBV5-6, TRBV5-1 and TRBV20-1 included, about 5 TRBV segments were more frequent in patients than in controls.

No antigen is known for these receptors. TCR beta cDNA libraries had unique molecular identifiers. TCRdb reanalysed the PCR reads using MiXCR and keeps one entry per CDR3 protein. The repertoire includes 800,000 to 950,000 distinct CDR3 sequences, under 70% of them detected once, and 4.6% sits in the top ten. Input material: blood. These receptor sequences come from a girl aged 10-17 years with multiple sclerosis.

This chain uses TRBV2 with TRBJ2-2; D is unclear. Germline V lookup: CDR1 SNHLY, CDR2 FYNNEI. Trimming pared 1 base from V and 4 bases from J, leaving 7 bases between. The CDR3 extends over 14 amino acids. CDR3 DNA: TGTGCCAGCAGTGAAGGCAGACCCACCGGGGAGCTGTTTTTT. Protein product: CASSEGRPTGELFF.

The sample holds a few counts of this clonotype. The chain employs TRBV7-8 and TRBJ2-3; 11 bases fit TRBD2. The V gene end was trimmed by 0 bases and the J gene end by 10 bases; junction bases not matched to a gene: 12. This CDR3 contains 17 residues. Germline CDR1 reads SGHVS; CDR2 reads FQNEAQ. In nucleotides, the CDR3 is TGTGCCAGCAGCTTAGCGCTAATAGCGGGAGGGTCAGTGGCGCAGTATTTT. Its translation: CASSLALIAGGSVAQYF.

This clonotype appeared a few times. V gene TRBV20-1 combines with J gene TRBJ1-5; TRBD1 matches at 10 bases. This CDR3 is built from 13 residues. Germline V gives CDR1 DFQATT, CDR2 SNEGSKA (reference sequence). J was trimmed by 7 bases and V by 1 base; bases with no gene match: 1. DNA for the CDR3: TGCAGTGCTAGAGGGACAGGGGGGCAGCCCCAGCATTTT. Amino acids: CSARGTGGQPQHF.

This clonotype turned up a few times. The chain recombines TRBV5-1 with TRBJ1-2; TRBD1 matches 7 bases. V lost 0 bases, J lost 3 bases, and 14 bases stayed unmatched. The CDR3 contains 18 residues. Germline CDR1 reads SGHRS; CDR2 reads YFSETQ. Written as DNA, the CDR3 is TGCGCCAGCAGCTTGGAAGGCGCGGCAGGGGGAAGGTACTATGGCTACACCTTC. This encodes CASSLEGAAGGRYYGYTF. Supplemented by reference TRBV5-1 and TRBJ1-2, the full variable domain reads KAGVTQTPRYLIKTRGQQVTLSCSPISGHRSVSWYQQTPGQGLQFLFEYFSETQRNKGNFPGRFSGRQFSNSRSEMNVSTLELGDSALYLCASSLEGAAGGRYYGYTFGSGTRLTVV.

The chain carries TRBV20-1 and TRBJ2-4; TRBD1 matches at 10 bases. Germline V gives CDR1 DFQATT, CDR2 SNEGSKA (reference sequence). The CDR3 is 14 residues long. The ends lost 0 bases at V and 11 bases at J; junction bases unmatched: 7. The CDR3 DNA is TGCAGTGCTAGAGATGGGACAGGGGCCAGAGTTCAGTACTTC. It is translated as CSARDGTGARVQYF.

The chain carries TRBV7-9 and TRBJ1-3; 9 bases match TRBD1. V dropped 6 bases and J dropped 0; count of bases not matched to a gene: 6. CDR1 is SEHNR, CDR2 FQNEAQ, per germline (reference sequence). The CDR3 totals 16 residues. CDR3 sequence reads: CASRIGTGHSGNTIYF. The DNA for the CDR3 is TGTGCCAGCAGAATCGGGACAGGGCACTCTGGAAACACCATATATTTT.

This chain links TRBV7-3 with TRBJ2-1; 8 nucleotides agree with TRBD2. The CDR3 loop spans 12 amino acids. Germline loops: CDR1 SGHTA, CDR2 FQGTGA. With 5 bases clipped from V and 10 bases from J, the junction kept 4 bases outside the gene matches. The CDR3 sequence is CASSREGGEQFF. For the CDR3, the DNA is TGTGCCAGCAGCCGGGAGGGGGGCGAGCAGTTCTTC.

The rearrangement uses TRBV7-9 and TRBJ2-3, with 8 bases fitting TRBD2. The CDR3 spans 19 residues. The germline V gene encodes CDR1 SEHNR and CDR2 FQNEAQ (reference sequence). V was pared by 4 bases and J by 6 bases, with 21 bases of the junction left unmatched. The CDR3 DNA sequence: TGTGCCAGCAGCTCCGCCTTGGGTTCCCGCGGGGGGTATTCGGATACGCAGTATTTT. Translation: CASSSALGSRGGYSDTQYF.

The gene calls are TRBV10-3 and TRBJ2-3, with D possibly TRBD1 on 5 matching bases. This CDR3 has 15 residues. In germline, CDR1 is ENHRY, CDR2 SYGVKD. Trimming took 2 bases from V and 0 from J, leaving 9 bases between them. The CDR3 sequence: CAISEGDRSTDTQYF. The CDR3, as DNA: TGTGCCATCAGTGAGGGCGACAGAAGCACAGATACGCAGTATTTT.

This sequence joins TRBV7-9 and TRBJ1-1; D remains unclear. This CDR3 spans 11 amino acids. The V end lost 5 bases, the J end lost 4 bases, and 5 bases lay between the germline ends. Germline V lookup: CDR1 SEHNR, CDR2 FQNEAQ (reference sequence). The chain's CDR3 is CASSLPTEAFF. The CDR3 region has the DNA TGTGCCAGCAGCCTGCCCACTGAAGCTTTCTTT.

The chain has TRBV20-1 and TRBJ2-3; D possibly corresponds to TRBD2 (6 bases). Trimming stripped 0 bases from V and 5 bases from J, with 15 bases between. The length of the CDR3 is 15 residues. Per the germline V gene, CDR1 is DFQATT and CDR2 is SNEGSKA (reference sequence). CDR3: CSARDPLAGGDTQYF. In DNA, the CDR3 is TGCAGTGCTAGAGATCCACTAGCAGGTGGAGATACGCAGTATTTT.

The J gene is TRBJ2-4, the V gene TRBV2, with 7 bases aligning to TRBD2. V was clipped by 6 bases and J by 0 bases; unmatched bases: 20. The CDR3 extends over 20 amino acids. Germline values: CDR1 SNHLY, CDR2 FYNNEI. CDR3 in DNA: TGTGCCAGCAGCGAAATAAGCCCCCGCCTAGCGGAAATAGCCAAAAACATTCAGTACTTC. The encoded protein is CASSEISPRLAEIAKNIQYF.

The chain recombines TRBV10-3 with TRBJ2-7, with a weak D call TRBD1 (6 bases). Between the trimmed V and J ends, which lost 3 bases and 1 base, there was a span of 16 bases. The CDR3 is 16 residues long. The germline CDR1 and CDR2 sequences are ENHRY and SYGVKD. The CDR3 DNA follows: TGTGCCATCAGTGATCTAGTCAGGGGAACATCCTACGAGCAGTACTTC. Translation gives CAISDLVRGTSYEQYF.

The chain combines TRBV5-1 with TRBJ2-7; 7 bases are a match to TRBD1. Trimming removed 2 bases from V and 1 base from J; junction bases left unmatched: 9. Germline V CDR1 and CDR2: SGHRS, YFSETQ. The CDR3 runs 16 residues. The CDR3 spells CASSFDGQASSYEQYF. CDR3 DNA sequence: TGCGCCAGCAGCTTTGATGGACAGGCATCTTCCTACGAGCAGTACTTC.

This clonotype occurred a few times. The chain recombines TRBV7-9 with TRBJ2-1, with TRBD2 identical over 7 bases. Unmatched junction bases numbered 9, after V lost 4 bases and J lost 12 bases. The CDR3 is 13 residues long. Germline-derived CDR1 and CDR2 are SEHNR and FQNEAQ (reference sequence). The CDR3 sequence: CASSSGGSLGQFF. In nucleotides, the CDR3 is TGTGCCAGCAGCTCCGGGGGGTCCTTGGGGCAGTTCTTC.

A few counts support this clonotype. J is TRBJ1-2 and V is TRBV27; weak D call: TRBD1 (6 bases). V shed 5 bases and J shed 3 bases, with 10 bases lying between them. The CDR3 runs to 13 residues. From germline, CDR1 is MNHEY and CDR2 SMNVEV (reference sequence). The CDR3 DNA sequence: TGTGCCAGCAGTCCTAACAGGGACTATGGCTACACCTTC. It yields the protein CASSPNRDYGYTF.

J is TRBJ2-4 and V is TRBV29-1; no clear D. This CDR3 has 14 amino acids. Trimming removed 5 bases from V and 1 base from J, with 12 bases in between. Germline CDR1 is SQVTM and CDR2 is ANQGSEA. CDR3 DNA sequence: TGCAGCGTTCAGGAGATGGGGGCCAAAAACATTCAGTACTTC. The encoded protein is CSVQEMGAKNIQYF.